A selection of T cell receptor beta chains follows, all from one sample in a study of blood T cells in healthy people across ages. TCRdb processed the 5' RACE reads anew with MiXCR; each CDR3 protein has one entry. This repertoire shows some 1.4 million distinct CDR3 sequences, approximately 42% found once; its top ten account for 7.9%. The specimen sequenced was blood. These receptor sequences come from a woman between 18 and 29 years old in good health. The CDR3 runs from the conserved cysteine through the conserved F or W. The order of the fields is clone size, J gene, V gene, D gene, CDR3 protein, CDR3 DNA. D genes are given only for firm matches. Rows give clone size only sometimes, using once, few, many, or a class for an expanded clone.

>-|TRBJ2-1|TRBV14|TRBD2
CASSHVGTSGSHEQFF
TGTGCCAGCAGCCATGTTGGGACTAGCGGGAGCCATGAGCAGTTCTTC
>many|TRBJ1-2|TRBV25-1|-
CASSDALESGYTF
TGTGCCAGCAGTGACGCCCTAGAGAGTGGCTACACCTTC
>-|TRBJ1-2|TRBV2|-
CASSRDTPNYGYTF
TGTGCCAGCAGTCGGGACACCCCTAACTATGGCTACACCTTC
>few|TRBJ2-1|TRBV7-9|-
CASSANYNEQFF
TGTGCCAGCAGCGCGAATTACAATGAGCAGTTCTTC
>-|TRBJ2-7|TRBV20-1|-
CSARDKAIYNEQYF
TGCAGTGCTAGAGATAAGGCGATTTACAATGAGCAGTACTTC
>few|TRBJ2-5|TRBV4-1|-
CASSQAEFETQYF
TGCGCCAGCAGCCAAGCGGAGTTCGAGACCCAGTACTTC
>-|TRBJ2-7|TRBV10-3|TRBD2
CAINGVGLAGASLSYEQYF
TGTGCCATCAACGGAGTGGGACTAGCGGGGGCAAGCCTCTCCTACGAGCAGTACTTC
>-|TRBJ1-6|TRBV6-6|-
CASAPGDFHSPLHF
TGTGCCAGCGCCCCAGGGGACTTCCATTCACCCCTCCACTTT
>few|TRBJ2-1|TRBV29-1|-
CSVEDLYNEQFF
TGCAGCGTTGAAGACCTCTACAATGAGCAGTTCTTC
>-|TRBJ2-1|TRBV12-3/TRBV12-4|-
CASQMAQLDTNVQFF
TGTGCCAGCCAGATGGCCCAGCTCGATACAAATGTGCAGTTCTTC
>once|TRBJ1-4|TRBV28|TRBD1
CASSFGDRRWDNEKLFF
TGTGCCAGCAGTTTTGGGGACAGGAGGTGGGATAATGAAAAACTGTTTTTT
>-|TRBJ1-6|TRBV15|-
CATSGGPSFNSPLHF
TGTGCCACCAGCGGAGGGCCGTCTTTTAATTCACCCCTCCACTTT
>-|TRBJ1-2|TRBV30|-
CAWSMAGNGYTF
TGTGCCTGGAGTATGGCAGGGAATGGCTACACCTTC
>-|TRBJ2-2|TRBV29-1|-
CSVRAAGRNTGELFF
TGCAGCGTACGGGCCGCGGGGCGTAACACCGGGGAGCTGTTTTTT
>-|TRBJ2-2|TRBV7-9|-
CASSHGPAGELFF
TGTGCCAGCAGCCACGGTCCAGCCGGGGAGCTGTTTTTT
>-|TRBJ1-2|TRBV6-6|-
CASSLDLPGYTF
TGTGCCAGCAGTTTGGATCTTCCTGGCTACACCTTC
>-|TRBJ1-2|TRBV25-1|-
CASSVRQGSGYTF
TGTGCCAGCAGTGTAAGGCAGGGAAGTGGCTACACCTTC
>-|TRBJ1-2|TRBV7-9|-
CASSFEAGARGYTF
TGTGCCAGCAGCTTTGAAGCGGGGGCAAGAGGCTACACCTTC
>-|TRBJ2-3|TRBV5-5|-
CASSLVAGGGSRADTQYF
TGTGCCAGCAGCTTGGTCGCAGGGGGGGGTTCCCGGGCCGATACGCAGTATTTT
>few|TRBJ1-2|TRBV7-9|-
CASSPASGPITNYGYTF
TGTGCCAGCAGCCCCGCAAGTGGACCGATTACTAACTATGGCTACACCTTC
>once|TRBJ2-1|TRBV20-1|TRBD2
CSAKGTSGRSYNEQFF
TGCAGTGCTAAAGGGACTAGCGGGAGGTCTTACAATGAGCAGTTCTTC
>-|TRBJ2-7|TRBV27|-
CASSAAGFGSEQYF
TGTGCCAGCAGTGCGGCGGGGTTTGGGTCCGAGCAGTACTTC